The present entry profiles one T cell receptor beta chain with its context. This clonotype was seen only a few times. The antigen this receptor binds is unknown. Base qualities are missing; no much larger clone stands one base away. The roughly 39 donors, aged about 6 to 100 years, were systemically healthy Caucasian individuals from Russia. Around 10 milliliters of peripheral blood were collected from each donor into EDTA-treated Vacutainer tubes. Ficoll-Paque density-gradient centrifugation was used to isolate PBMCs, with at least 6.5 million per sample. Total RNA was extracted from PBMCs with Trizol reagent, with at least 5.5 micrograms obtained per sample. The percentages of naive CD45RAhigh/CD27high T cells were determined by flow cytometry on a PBMC aliquot from every donor. The data stem from a study of blood T cells in healthy people across ages (dated by TCRdb to between 2014 and 2017). Background for the entire study: Template switching captured roughly one uniquely barcoded TCR beta cDNA molecule per two T cells in model experiments. Age-related changes in TCR beta repertoire diversity were measured in the study by deep sequencing normalized with unique cDNA molecular identifiers. The donors were divided into four age groups: young (average around 16 years), middle-aged (approximately 39), aged (under 70) and long-lived (about 90). To avoid experimental bias, donors of different ages were distributed randomly across sequencing lanes. The study analyzed two additional independent replicas of 1 million unique cDNA reads from the same blood draw for two donors, one aged 18 to 29 and one aged 80 or older. Here is what the overall study found, with its caveats: As age increased, observed TCR beta diversity per million T cells dropped in a roughly linear way, and a significant reduction was already evident by age about 40. The CMV infection status of donors was not known, potentially confounding age-related changes in expanded clonotypes. The long-lived group showed more naive CD4+ T cells, fewer expanded clones and increased TCR diversity than the aged group, suggesting age selection. The percentage of naive T cells measured by flow cytometry correlated strongly with observed TCR beta diversity. Estimates of total diversity based on one million sequenced T cells were regarded as lower bounds and as underestimates. Since profiling was done on bulk unsorted PBMCs, naive and antigen-experienced compartments could not be conclusively compared.

The library was obtained by 5' RACE. The run used an Illumina HiSeq 2500. A second about 7 to 11 cycle PCR used a sample-barcoded 5' primer and a J-beta primer mix. A template-switch 5' adaptor carrying 12 random nucleotides introduced a unique molecular identifier onto each TCR beta cDNA molecule. At least 2.5 million CDR3-containing paired-end reads were obtained from each sample. First-strand cDNA was synthesized from all RNA with the Mint cDNA synthesis kit, primed by a TRBC-specific oligonucleotide. Following uracil-DNA glycosylase treatment, a first 18-cycle PCR with universal primers M1SS and BC2_uni_R was performed on all cDNA. On the authors' methods: Normalization of each sample was performed by random selection of 1 million high-quality reads, each carrying a distinct molecular identifier. Instead of being binned into consensus sequences, reads that shared molecular identifiers were thrown out. MiTCR, set to a Q25 quality threshold and the strictest error-elimination algorithm, was used for CDR3 identification, clonotype clustering and error correction. A nonparametric unseen species model with Euler transformation was used to estimate lower-bound total TCR beta diversity. TCRdb's own reprocessing of the public reads used fastp at Q25 and MiXCR and kept productive beta chains. Rows merge per CDR3 protein into single entries with the most common DNA and genes. In this record, the V and J calls reflect TCRdb's handling and not the investigators' own analysis. Counted in this sample were 700,000 or so distinct CDR3 sequences; approximately 22% of them appeared once. Together, the top ten hold 22% of the sample.

Sequences KGHSH (CDR1) and LQKENI (CDR2) are obtained from the germline V gene. From the cysteine up to the phenylalanine, the CDR3 has a length of 15 residues. Kept here is only the CDR3 DNA, which spans 45 bases and is read in frame from base 1. The junction carries 12 bases between V and J, which are trimmed by 0 bases and 4 bases respectively. The rearranged segments are TRBV18 and TRBJ2-5; TRBD2 is perhaps the D gene, given 6 matching bases. This clonotype originated in a man in his 70s in good health. The sample comprised blood. Here the CDR3 is given as CASSPPQRAGETQYF. In nucleotides, the sequence is TGTGCCAGCTCACCACCCCAGCGGGCTGGAGAGACCCAGTACTTC.